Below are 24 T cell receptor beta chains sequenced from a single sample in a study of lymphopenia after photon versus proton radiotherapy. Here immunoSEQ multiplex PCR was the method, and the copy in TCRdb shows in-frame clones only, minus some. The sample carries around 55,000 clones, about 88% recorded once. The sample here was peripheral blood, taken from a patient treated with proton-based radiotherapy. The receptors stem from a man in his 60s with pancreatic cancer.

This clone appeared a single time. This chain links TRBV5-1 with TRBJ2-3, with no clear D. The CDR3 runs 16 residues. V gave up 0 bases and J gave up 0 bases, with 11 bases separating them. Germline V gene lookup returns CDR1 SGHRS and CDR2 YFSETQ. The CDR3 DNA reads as TGCGCCAGCAGCTTGGTGTTGACGGCTAGCACAGATACGCAGTATTTT. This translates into CASSLVLTASTDTQYF.

The CDR3 region is CASSGPLGYTF. DNA for the CDR3: TGTGCCAGCAGCGGTCCCCTTGGCTACACCTTC. The gene calls are TRBV7-9 and TRBJ1-2, with D hard to call. CDR1 is SEHNR, CDR2 FQNEAQ, per germline (reference sequence). The CDR3 contains 11 residues. V was cut by 5 bases and J by 7 bases, with 8 bases left in between.

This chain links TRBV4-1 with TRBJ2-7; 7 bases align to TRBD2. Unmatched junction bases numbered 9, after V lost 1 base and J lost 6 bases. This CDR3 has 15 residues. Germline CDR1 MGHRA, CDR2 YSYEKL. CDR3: CASSQGVAGLGEQYF. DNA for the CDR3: TGCGCCAGCAGCCAAGGGGTAGCGGGCCTCGGCGAGCAGTACTTC.

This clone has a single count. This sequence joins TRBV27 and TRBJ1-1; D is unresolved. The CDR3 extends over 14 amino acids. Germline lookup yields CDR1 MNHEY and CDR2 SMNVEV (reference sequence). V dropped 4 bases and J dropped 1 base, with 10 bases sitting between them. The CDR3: CASSSAATNTEAFF. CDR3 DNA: TGTGCCAGCAGTTCTGCAGCGACGAACACTGAAGCTTTCTTT.

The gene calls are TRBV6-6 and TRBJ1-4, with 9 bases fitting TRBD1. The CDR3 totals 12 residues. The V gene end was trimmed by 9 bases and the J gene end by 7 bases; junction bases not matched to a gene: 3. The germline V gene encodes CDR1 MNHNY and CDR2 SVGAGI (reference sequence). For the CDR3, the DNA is TGTGCCAGTAAGACAGGGGGTGAAAAACTGTTTTTT. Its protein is CASKTGGEKLFF.

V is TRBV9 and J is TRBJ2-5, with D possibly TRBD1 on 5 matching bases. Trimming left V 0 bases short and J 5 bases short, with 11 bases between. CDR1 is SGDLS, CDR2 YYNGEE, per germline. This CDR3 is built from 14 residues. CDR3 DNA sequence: TGTGCCAGCAGCGTAGAGTGGGGCGATGAGACCCAGTACTTC. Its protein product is CASSVEWGDETQYF.

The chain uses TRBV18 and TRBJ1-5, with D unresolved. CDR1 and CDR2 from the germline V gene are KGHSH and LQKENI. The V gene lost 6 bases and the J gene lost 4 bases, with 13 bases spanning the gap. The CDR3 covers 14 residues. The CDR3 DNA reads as TGTGCCAGCTCCCCTGGCGGAAGTAATCAGCCCCAGCATTTT. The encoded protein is CASSPGGSNQPQHF.

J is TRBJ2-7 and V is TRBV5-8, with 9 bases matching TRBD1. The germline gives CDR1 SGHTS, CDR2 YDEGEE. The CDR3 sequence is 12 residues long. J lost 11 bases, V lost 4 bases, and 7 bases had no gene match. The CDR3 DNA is TGTGCCAGCAGCGCCCGGGGGGACAGGGAGTACTTC. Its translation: CASSARGDREYF.

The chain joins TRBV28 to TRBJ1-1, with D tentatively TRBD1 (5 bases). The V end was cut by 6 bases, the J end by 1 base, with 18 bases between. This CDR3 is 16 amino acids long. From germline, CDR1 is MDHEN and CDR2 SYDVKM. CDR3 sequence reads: CASRPPGPGANTEAFF. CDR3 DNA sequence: TGTGCCAGCAGACCTCCGGGACCCGGGGCGAACACTGAAGCTTTCTTT.

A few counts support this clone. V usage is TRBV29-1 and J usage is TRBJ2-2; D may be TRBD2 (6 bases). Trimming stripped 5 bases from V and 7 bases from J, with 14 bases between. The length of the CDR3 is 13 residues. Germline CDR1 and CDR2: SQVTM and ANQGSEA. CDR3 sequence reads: CSVRKLGGGELFF. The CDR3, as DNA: TGCAGCGTTCGAAAACTCGGGGGCGGGGAGCTGTTTTTT.

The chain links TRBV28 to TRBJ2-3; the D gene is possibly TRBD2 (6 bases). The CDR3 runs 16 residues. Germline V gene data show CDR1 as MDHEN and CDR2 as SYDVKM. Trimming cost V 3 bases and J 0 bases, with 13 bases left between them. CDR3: CASSFRPGTSTDTQYF. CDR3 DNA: TGTGCCAGCAGTTTCCGCCCAGGGACTAGCACAGATACGCAGTATTTT.

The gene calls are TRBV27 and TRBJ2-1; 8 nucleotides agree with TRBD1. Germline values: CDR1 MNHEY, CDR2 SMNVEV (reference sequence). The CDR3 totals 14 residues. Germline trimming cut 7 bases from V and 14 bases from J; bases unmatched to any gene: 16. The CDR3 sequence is CASTPSVQGASEFF. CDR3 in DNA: TGTGCCAGCACCCCCTCAGTCCAGGGGGCGAGTGAGTTCTTC.

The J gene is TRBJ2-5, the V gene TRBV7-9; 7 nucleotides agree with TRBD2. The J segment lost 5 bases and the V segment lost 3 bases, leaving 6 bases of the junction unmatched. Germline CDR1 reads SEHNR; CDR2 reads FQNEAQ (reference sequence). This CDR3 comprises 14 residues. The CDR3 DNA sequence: TGTGCCAGCAGCTTGCGGGGGTTTGGGGAGACCCAGTACTTC. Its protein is CASSLRGFGETQYF. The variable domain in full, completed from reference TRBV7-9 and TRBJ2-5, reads DTGVSQNPRHKITKRGQNVTFRCDPISEHNRLYWYRQTLGQGPEFLTYFQNEAQLEKSRLLSDRFSAERPKGSFSTLEIQRTEQGDSAMYLCASSLRGFGETQYFGPGTRLLVL.

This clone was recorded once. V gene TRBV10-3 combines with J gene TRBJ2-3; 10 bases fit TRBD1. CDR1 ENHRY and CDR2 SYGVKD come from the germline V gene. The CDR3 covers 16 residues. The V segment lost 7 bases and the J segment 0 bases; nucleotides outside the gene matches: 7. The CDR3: CAITSRQGASTDTQYF. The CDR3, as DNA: TGTGCCATCACAAGCCGACAGGGGGCGAGCACAGATACGCAGTATTTT.

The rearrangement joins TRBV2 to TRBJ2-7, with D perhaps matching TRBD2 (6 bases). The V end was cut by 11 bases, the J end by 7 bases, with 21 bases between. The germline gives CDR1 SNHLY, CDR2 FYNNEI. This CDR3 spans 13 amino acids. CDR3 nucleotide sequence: TGTGCCTCTTCGGGAGCGGGTGGTCTGGAGCAGTACTTC. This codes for CASSGAGGLEQYF.

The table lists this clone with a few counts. The CDR3 DNA reads TGTGCCAGCAGTTACCAACTAGCCACGAGCTCCTACGAGCAGTACTTC. Protein sequence: CASSYQLATSSYEQYF. The V and J genes are TRBV28 and TRBJ2-7, with D possibly matching TRBD2 (6 bases). V dropped 4 bases and J dropped 0 bases, with 16 bases sitting between them. The CDR3 loop spans 16 amino acids. Per germline, CDR1 MDHEN and CDR2 SYDVKM.

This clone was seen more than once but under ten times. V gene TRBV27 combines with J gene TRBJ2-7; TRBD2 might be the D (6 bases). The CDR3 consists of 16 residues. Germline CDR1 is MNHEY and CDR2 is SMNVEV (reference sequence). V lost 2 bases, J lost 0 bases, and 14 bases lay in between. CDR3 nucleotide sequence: TGTGCCAGCAGTTTAACGCGGGACGGGAGCTCCTACGAGCAGTACTTC. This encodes CASSLTRDGSSYEQYF.

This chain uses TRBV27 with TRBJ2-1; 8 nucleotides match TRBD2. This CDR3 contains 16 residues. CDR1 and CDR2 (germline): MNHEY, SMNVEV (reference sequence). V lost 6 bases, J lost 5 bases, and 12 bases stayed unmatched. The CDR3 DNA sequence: TGTGCCAGCAGCCGAAAGGTGGTACTAGCGGACAATGAGCAGTTCTTC. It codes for CASSRKVVLADNEQFF.

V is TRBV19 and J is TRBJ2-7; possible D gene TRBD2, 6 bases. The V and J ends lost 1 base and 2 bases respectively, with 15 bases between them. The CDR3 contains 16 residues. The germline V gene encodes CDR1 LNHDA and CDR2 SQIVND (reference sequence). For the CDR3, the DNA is TGTGCCAGTAGTATAGGGGGACTTCAGGAAACCTACGAGCAGTACTTC. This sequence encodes CASSIGGLQETYEQYF.

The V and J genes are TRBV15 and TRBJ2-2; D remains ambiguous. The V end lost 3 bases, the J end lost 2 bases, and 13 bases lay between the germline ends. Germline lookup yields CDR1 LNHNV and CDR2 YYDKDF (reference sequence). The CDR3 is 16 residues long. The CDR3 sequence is CATSSGGRANTGELFF. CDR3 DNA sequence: TGTGCCACCAGCAGCGGTGGTAGAGCAAACACCGGGGAGCTGTTTTTT. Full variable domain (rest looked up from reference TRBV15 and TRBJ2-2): DAMVIQNPRYQVTQFGKPVTLSCSQTLNHNVMYWYQQKSSQAPKLLFHYYDKDFNNEADTPDNFQSRRPNTSFCFLDIRSPGLGDTAMYLCATSSGGRANTGELFFGEGSRLTVL.

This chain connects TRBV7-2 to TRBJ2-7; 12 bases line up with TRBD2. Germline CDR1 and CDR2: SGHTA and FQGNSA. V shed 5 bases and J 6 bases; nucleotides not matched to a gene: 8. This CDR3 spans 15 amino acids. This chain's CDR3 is CASSPLAGGPGEQYF. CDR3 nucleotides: TGTGCCAGCAGCCCCCTAGCGGGAGGGCCTGGCGAGCAGTACTTC.

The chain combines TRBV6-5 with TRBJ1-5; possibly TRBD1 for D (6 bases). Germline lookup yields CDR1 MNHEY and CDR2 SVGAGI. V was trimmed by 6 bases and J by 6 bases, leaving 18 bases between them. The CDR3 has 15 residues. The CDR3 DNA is TGTGCCAGCAGCCCTCTTGGGGGGGCGCGTCAGCCCCAGCATTTT. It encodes CASSPLGGARQPQHF.

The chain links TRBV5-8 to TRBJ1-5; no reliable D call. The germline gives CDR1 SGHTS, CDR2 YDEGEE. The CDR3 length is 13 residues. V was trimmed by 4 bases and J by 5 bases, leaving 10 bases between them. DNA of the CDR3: TGTGCCAGCAGCCGCTCTGCTGATCAGCCCCAGCATTTT. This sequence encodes CASSRSADQPQHF.

This CDR3 is CAWAGLRNTEAFF. The CDR3 coding sequence is TGTGCCTGGGCAGGACTCAGAAACACTGAAGCTTTCTTT. The chain combines TRBV30 with TRBJ1-1, with D unclear. The CDR3 length is 13 residues. CDR1 is GTSNPN and CDR2 is SVGIG in the germline V gene (reference sequence). Trimming shortened V by 5 bases and J by 2 bases, and 12 bases separated the two germline ends.